Below are 28 T cell receptor beta chains sequenced from a single sample in a study of T cells after yellow fever vaccination. TCRdb re-called the 5' RACE reads through MiXCR, storing one row per CDR3 protein. The table has about 68,000 distinct CDR3 sequences, over 6.5% seen once. The input for sequencing was CD8+ T cells sorted from PBMCs, taken about 41 days after the first yellow fever vaccination. These receptors came from a man aged 18 to 29 who received the YFV17D yellow fever vaccine.

V is TRBV6-1 and J is TRBJ1-2; 10 bases are shared with TRBD1. CDR3 length equals 17 residues. Looked up from germline, CDR1 is MNHNS and CDR2 is SASEGT. Trimming cost V 7 bases and J 7 bases; bases outside gene matches: 18. CDR3 amino acids: CASTQPGQGFIWRGYTF. DNA of the CDR3: TGTGCCAGCACTCAACCGGGACAGGGGTTCATTTGGCGTGGCTACACCTTC.

The gene calls are TRBV6-2 or TRBV6-3 and TRBJ2-5; 7 bases match TRBD1. Germline V CDR1 and CDR2: MNHEY, SVGEGT. With 2 bases clipped from V and 0 bases from J, the junction kept 3 bases outside the gene matches. The CDR3 runs 15 residues. The CDR3 bases are TGTGCCAGCAGTTACCTCACAGGGGACCAAGAGACCCAGTACTTC. Amino acid sequence: CASSYLTGDQETQYF.

This clonotype was seen a single time. This may be a read error, as it is one base from a much larger clone. The genes are TRBV2 and TRBJ2-5; 7 bases agree with TRBD1. V was clipped by 4 bases and J by 4 bases; unmatched bases: 9. The CDR3 has 15 amino acids. Germline CDR1 reads SNHLY; CDR2 reads FYNNEI. This CDR3 is CASSGLGNRGETQYF. The CDR3 DNA sequence: TGTGCCAGCAGTGGCCTGGGGAACAGGGGAGAGACCCAGTACTTC.

This clonotype was observed at least ten times. The chain links TRBV29-1 to TRBJ2-1, with 7 bases fitting TRBD2. Germline V gives CDR1 SQVTM, CDR2 ANQGSEA. The junction had 1 base not matched to a gene; V was cut back by 2 bases and J by 6 bases. This CDR3 spans 12 amino acids. CDR3 sequence reads: CSVEREGNEQFF. The CDR3 DNA is TGCAGCGTTGAAAGGGAGGGCAATGAGCAGTTCTTC.

This clonotype was found many times. This rearrangement joins TRBV4-1 to TRBJ2-7; D gene unclear. Germline CDR1 MGHRA, CDR2 YSYEKL. The ends were cut back, 0 bases at V and 1 base at J, with 10 bases in the middle. The CDR3 extends over 15 amino acids. The CDR3 bases are TGCGCCAGCAGCCAAGAGGTTGGCAGATCCTACGAGCAGTACTTC. Translated: CASSQEVGRSYEQYF.

This clonotype showed up many times. CDR3 DNA sequence: TGCGCCAGCAGCTTTTCCCGGTCCCAGGGGTTGTACACTGAAGCTTTCTTT. It translates to CASSFSRSQGLYTEAFF. This chain uses TRBV5-1 with TRBJ1-1; tentatively, D is TRBD1 (6 bases). There are 17 residues in the CDR3. V gave up 2 bases and J gave up 3 bases, with 20 bases separating them. The germline V gene has CDR1 SGHRS and CDR2 YFSETQ.

This clonotype was observed many times. The chain uses TRBV29-1 and TRBJ2-3; no reliable D call. The CDR3 contains 10 residues. Germline assignment: CDR1 SQVTM and CDR2 ANQGSEA. V was shortened by 7 bases and J by 2 bases, with 4 bases between the two germline ends. The CDR3 nucleotides read TGCAGCGCTAACACAGATACGCAGTATTTT. This encodes CSANTDTQYF.

Worth noting for this clonotype: A much larger clone lies a single base off, so this may be a read error. The rearrangement joins TRBV12-5 to TRBJ2-1, with 10 bases fitting TRBD2. CDR3 length: 14 amino acids. Germline V gene lookup returns CDR1 LGHNT and CDR2 FRNRAP. The CDR3 DNA reads as TGTGCTGGTGGAGAAAGCGGGGGGGGGAATGAGCAGTTCTTC. Amino acid sequence: CAGGESGGGNEQFF.

This clonotype was observed many times. The chain carries TRBV5-1 and TRBJ1-1; a possible D gene is TRBD1 (5 bases). Trimming took off 9 bases at V and 8 bases at J, with 20 bases between the two ends. The CDR3 extends over 13 amino acids. Germline CDR1 SGHRS, CDR2 YFSETQ. The CDR3 nucleotides read TGCGCCACCCGGGAAAGGGGCCGAGACGAAGCTTTCTTT. Encoded protein: CATRERGRDEAFF.

V usage is TRBV7-7 and J usage is TRBJ2-6, with 7 bases that match TRBD1. The CDR3 has 18 residues. Germline values: CDR1 SSHAT, CDR2 FNYEAQ (reference sequence). Trimming took 11 bases from V and 1 from J; bases not matched to a gene: 17. DNA of the CDR3: TGTGCCTGCTGTACCTGGACAGGCCCGCTATCTGGGGCCAACGTCCTGACTTTC. Translated, it gives CACCTWTGPLSGANVLTF. Using reference TRBV7-7 and TRBJ2-6 for the parts outside the CDR3, the full variable domain is GAGVSQSPRYKVTKRGQDVTLRCDPISSHATLYWYQQALGQGPEFLTYFNYEAQPDKSGLPSDRFSAERPEGSISTLTIQRTEQRDSAMYRCACCTWTGPLSGANVLTFGAGSRLTVL.

The table lists this clonotype with many counts. The chain has TRBV5-1 and TRBJ2-3; TRBD2 aligns across 13 bases. CDR1 SGHRS and CDR2 YFSETQ come from the germline V gene. V gave up 3 bases and J gave up 3 bases; unmatched junction bases: 10. This CDR3 is 18 amino acids long. CDR3 protein: CASSSRQLGLAGTDTQYF. CDR3 coding DNA: TGCGCCAGCAGCTCGAGACAACTGGGACTAGCGGGGACAGATACGCAGTATTTT.

This clonotype was counted between two and nine times. The chain couples TRBV7-9 to TRBJ1-1; no firm D call. The CDR3 is made up of 15 amino acids. Trimming removed 1 base at V and 4 bases at J, with 13 bases between. The germline V gene encodes CDR1 SEHNR and CDR2 FQNEAQ (reference sequence). Here the CDR3 DNA reads TGTGCCAGCAGCTTAGGTACGGCCCTGGGCACTGAAGCTTTCTTT. Residues: CASSLGTALGTEAFF.

This clonotype has ten or more counts. The chain carries TRBV4-1 and TRBJ2-1, with TRBD2 matching over 7 bases. This CDR3 is built from 17 residues. The germline V gene has CDR1 MGHRA and CDR2 YSYEKL. The ends lost 4 bases at V and 5 bases at J; junction bases unmatched: 14. CDR3 coding DNA: TGCGCCAGCAGCCGCCGAGGGGACTATAGCCTAAACAATGAGCAGTTCTTC. It encodes CASSRRGDYSLNNEQFF.

This chain links TRBV19 with TRBJ1-4; 9 bases match TRBD1. The J segment lost 7 bases and the V segment lost 10 bases, leaving 1 base of the junction unmatched. The CDR3 runs 11 residues. Germline V lookup: CDR1 LNHDA, CDR2 SQIVND (reference sequence). CDR3 region: CATTGGEKLFF. Written as DNA, the CDR3 is TGTGCCACGACAGGGGGTGAAAAACTGTTTTTT.

V and J are TRBV5-1 and TRBJ1-2; TRBD1 matches at 9 bases. The CDR3 length is 15 residues. Trimming at V came to 4 bases and at J to 2 bases, leaving 6 bases not matched to a gene. The V gene's germline CDR1 is SGHRS and CDR2 YFSETQ. CDR3 DNA sequence: TGCGCCAGCAGCCCCGGACAGGGGTCGAACTATGGCTACACCTTC. Translating gives CASSPGQGSNYGYTF.

In its sample, this clonotype was seen a few times. This chain connects TRBV12-3 or TRBV12-4 to TRBJ2-1; 8 bases agree with TRBD2. This CDR3 comprises 17 residues. Trimming at V came to 4 bases and at J to 7 bases, leaving 15 bases not matched to a gene. This chain's CDR3 is CASSSPGTRNRGNEQFF. In DNA form, the CDR3 reads TGTGCCAGCAGTTCCCCCGGGACTAGAAATAGGGGGAATGAGCAGTTCTTC.

This clonotype came up many times. DNA for the CDR3: TGTGCCAGCAGTGATAAGACTAGCGGTACGCAGTATTTT. Its translation: CASSDKTSGTQYF. V and J are TRBV6-4 and TRBJ2-3; 9 bases are shared with TRBD2. The CDR3 contains 13 residues. In germline, CDR1 is MRHNA, CDR2 SNTAGT. The V gene end was trimmed by 3 bases and the J gene end by 8 bases; junction bases not matched to a gene: 3.

This clonotype occurred many times. CDR3 bases: TGTGCCAGCAGTTACGGGGGAGAAGGGGATCAGCCCCAGCATTTT. It specifies CASSYGGEGDQPQHF. The chain joins TRBV6-5 to TRBJ1-5; tentative D call: TRBD1 (5 bases). The CDR3 extends over 15 amino acids. Trimming stripped 2 bases from V and 5 bases from J, with 13 bases between. Looked up from germline, CDR1 is MNHEY and CDR2 is SVGAGI.

This clonotype was counted at least ten times. The chain is built from TRBV13 and TRBJ2-2, with 10 bases identical to TRBD1. The CDR3 has 16 residues. J was trimmed by 5 bases and V by 5 bases; bases with no gene match: 8. Germline V gene lookup returns CDR1 PRHDT and CDR2 FYEKMQ (reference sequence). CDR3 loop: CASSHPTGGKTGELFF. The DNA for the CDR3 is TGTGCCAGCAGCCACCCGACAGGGGGCAAGACCGGGGAGCTGTTTTTT.

Concerning this clonotype itself: At one of its ends the junction is not consistent with the germline gene, which may arise from a read error. The V gene is TRBV13, the J gene TRBJ2-1; tentative D call: TRBD2 (6 bases). Germline V gives CDR1 PRHDT, CDR2 FYEKMQ (reference sequence). The CDR3 consists of 19 residues. The CDR3 is CTSSPRTGGEAGSYNEQFF. CDR3 sequence (DNA): TGTACCAGCAGCCCCAGGACGGGCGGGGAGGCCGGCTCCTACAATGAGCAGTTCTTC.

V usage is TRBV4-1 and J usage is TRBJ2-3, with 7 bases matching TRBD2. The CDR3 spans 14 residues. The germline gives CDR1 MGHRA, CDR2 YSYEKL. Trimming at V came to 5 bases and at J to 4 bases, leaving 6 bases not matched to a gene. The CDR3 sequence: CASSTKAGSDTQYF. In nucleotides, the CDR3 is TGCGCCAGCAGCACGAAAGCGGGGTCAGATACGCAGTATTTT.

This clonotype has a count of ten or more. This chain's CDR3 is CASTAQGQGTWEQYF. As DNA, the CDR3 is TGTGCCAGCACCGCGCAGGGACAGGGAACTTGGGAGCAGTACTTC. V is TRBV5-6 and J is TRBJ2-7; TRBD1 agrees at 9 bases. This CDR3 comprises 15 residues. V lost 6 bases, J lost 7 bases, and 14 bases stayed unmatched. The germline gives CDR1 SGHDT, CDR2 YYEEEE.

The rearrangement links TRBV4-1 to TRBJ2-5; D might be TRBD1 or TRBD2, each matching 6 bases. Germline-derived CDR1 and CDR2 are MGHRA and YSYEKL. V was cut by 2 bases and J by 10 bases, with 17 bases left in between. The CDR3 runs to 14 residues. The CDR3 spells CASSQTGSGEDQYF. CDR3 coding DNA: TGCGCCAGCAGCCAAACAGGGAGTGGGGAGGACCAGTACTTC.

At least ten counts were recorded for this clonotype. This chain links TRBV4-3 with TRBJ2-7; D is ambiguous. The germline CDR1 and CDR2 sequences are LGHNA and YSLEER. V was cut by 0 bases and J by 3 bases, with 12 bases left in between. This CDR3 is built from 15 residues. The CDR3 loop reads CASSQDVGFDYEQYV. DNA of the CDR3: TGCGCCAGCAGCCAAGACGTAGGGTTCGACTACGAGCAGTACGTC.

This clonotype was seen ten or more times. V and J are TRBV7-8 and TRBJ2-7; a possible D gene is TRBD1 (6 bases). This CDR3 comprises 14 residues. Germline-derived CDR1 and CDR2 are SGHVS and FQNEAQ. Trimming stripped 5 bases from V and 5 bases from J, with 16 bases between. In DNA form, the CDR3 reads TGTGCCAGCAGCCTTATGGGACATCGGAACGAGCAGTACGTC. This translates into CASSLMGHRNEQYV.

This clonotype was recorded at least ten times. This sequence joins TRBV14 and TRBJ2-7; D not resolved. CDR3 length: 14 amino acids. Deletions cut 0 bases from V and 5 bases from J, with 11 bases between. Germline CDR1 and CDR2: SGHDN and FVKESK. The CDR3: CASSQDPGSDEQYF. Here the CDR3 DNA reads TGTGCCAGCAGCCAAGATCCCGGGTCCGACGAGCAGTACTTC.

Concerning this clonotype itself: With a much larger clone just one base away, this may be a read error. The CDR3 bases are TGTGTCAGCGGCGGGCAGTCTAATTCACCCCTCCACTTT. Its protein is CVSGGQSNSPLHF. The J gene is TRBJ1-6, the V gene TRBV9, with D unclear. Per germline, CDR1 SGDLS and CDR2 YYNGEE. This CDR3 spans 13 amino acids.

This clonotype was detected many times. The chain couples TRBV4-1 to TRBJ1-4, with 7 bases matching TRBD1. V lost 2 bases to trimming and J lost 0 bases; unmatched junction nucleotides: 0. The V gene's germline CDR1 is MGHRA and CDR2 YSYEKL. The CDR3 loop spans 15 amino acids. CDR3 residues: CASSQQGATNEKLFF. The CDR3 DNA reads as TGCGCCAGCAGCCAACAGGGGGCAACTAATGAAAAACTGTTTTTT.